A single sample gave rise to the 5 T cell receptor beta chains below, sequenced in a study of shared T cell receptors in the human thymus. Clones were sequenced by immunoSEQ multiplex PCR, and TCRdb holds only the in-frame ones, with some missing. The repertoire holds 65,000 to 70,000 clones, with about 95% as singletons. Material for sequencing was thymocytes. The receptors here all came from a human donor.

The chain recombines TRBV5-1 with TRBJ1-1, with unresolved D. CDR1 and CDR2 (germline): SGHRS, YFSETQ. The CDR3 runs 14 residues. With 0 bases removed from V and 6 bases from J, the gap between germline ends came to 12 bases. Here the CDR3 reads CASSLAKGSPEAFF. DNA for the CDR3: TGCGCCAGCAGCTTGGCCAAAGGCAGCCCTGAAGCTTTCTTT. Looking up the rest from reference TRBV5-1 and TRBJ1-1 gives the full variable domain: KAGVTQTPRYLIKTRGQQVTLSCSPISGHRSVSWYQQTPGQGLQFLFEYFSETQRNKGNFPGRFSGRQFSNSRSEMNVSTLELGDSALYLCASSLAKGSPEAFFGQGTRLTVV.

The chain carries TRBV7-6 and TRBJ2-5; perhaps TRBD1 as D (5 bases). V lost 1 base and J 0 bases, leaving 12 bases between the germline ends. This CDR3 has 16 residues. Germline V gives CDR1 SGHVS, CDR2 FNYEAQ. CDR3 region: CASSLGSHRYQETQYF. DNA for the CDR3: TGTGCCAGCAGCTTAGGTAGTCACAGGTACCAAGAGACCCAGTACTTC. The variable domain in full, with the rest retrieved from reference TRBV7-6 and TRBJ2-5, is GAGVSQSPRYKVTKRGQDVALRCDPISGHVSLYWYRQALGQGPEFLTYFNYEAQQDKSGLPNDRFSAERPEGSISTLTIQRTEQRDSAMYRCASSLGSHRYQETQYFGPGTRLLVL.

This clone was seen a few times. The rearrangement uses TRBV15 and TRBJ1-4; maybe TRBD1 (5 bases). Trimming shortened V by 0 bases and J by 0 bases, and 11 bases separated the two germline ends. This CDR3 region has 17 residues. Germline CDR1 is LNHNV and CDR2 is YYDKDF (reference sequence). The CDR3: CATSREGVVATNEKLFF. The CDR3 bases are TGTGCCACCAGCAGAGAAGGGGTTGTGGCAACTAATGAAAAACTGTTTTTT.

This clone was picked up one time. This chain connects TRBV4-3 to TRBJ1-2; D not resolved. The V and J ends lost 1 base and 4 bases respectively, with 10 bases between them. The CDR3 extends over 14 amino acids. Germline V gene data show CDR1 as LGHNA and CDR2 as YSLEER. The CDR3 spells CASSQVYLFYGYTF. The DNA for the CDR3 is TGCGCCAGCAGCCAAGTGTATCTATTCTATGGCTACACCTTC.

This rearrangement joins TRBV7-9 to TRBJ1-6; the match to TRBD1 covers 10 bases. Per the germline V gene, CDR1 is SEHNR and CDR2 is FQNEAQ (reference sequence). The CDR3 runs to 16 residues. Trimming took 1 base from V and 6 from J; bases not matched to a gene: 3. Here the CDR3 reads CASSLEGTGVNSPLHF. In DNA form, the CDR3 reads TGTGCCAGCAGCTTAGAAGGGACAGGGGTTAATTCACCCCTCCACTTT.